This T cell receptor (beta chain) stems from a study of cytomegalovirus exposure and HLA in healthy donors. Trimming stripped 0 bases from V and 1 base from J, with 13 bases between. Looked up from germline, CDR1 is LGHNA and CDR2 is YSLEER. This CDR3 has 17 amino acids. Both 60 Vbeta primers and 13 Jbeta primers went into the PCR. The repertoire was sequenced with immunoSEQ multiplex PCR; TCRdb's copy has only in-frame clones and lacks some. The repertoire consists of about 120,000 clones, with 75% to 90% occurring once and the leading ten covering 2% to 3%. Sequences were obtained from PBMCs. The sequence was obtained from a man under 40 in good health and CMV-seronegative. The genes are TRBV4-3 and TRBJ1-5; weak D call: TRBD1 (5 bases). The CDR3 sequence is CASSQEWKGLSNQPQHF. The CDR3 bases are TGCGCCAGCAGCCAAGAGTGGAAGGGGCTAAGCAATCAGCCCCAGCATTTT.